The rows below give T cell receptor beta chains drawn from one sample of a study of blood T cell repertoires in COVID-19. Method: immunoSEQ multiplex PCR; TCRdb's copy keeps in-frame clones and lacks some. The sample has about 300,000 clones; over 75% are singletons. Sequences were obtained from PBMCs or T cells enriched from blood (not recorded which). The receptors were sampled from a man between 25 and 39 years old who had recovered from COVID-19. CDR3s include the opening cysteine and the closing phenylalanine or tryptophan. The D gene is left open where the match is weak.

>TRBD1|16|TRBJ1-5|TRBV4-2
CASSQEGTGPNQPQHF
>TRBD1|18|TRBJ1-3|TRBV2
CASSEALRGTGPGNTIYF
>TRBD1|16|TRBJ1-2|TRBV14
CASSQWTGREVYGYTF
>TRBD2|17|TRBJ2-3|TRBV5-1
CASSLDAGGPPVDTQYF
>.|13|TRBJ2-7|TRBV7-9
CASSTYGSYEQYF
>.|13|TRBJ1-1|TRBV19
CASSIAVNTEAFF
>.|14|TRBJ1-6|TRBV3-1/TRBV3-2
CASSQDFRRSPLHF
>.|15|TRBJ2-7|TRBV5-4
CASSLEAGVGYEQYF
>TRBD2|14|TRBJ2-3|TRBV2
CASRTTSGTDTQYF
>TRBD1|15|TRBJ1-4|TRBV5-1
CASSTQTGGNEKLFF
>.|15|TRBJ2-2|TRBV5-1
CASRRAAGITGELFF
>.|16|TRBJ1-4|TRBV3-1/TRBV3-2
CASSQGFRVTNEKLFF
>TRBD1|15|TRBJ2-5|TRBV7-2
CASSLVAGGFETQYF
>.|11|TRBJ1-3|TRBV21-1
CYRSSGNTIYF
>.|14|TRBJ1-1|TRBV6-4
CASRAEGSGTEAFF
>TRBD2|15|TRBJ2-1|TRBV18
CASSPRGAGGAEQFF
>.|15|TRBJ2-7|TRBV15
CATSSRDSGDYEQYF
>TRBD1|13|TRBJ1-6|TRBV2
CASAGTGDSPLHF
>TRBD1|14|TRBJ1-1|TRBV28
CASTSSGGWSEAFF
>.|17|TRBJ1-5|TRBV19
CASSIEGEGVRGQPQHF
>TRBD2|17|TRBJ2-5|TRBV2
CASRPNSGGAYQETQYF
>.|15|TRBJ2-1|TRBV9
CASSVVGGNYNEQFF